The 32 T cell receptor beta chains listed next were all sequenced from one sample in a study of shared clonotypes between healthy human individuals. Some clones are missing from TCRdb's copy, which holds only in-frame ones; the method was immunoSEQ multiplex PCR. The table lists 450,000 to 500,000 clones, over 65% of them singletons. Sequenced material: PBMCs. The receptors stem from a middle-aged woman in good health. Some clones in this sample may be carry-over from other donors' samples.

The rearrangement joins TRBV28 to TRBJ2-7, with 7 bases aligning to TRBD1. CDR3 size: 15 residues. The germline V gene has CDR1 MDHEN and CDR2 SYDVKM. The V and J ends lost 3 bases and 2 bases, in that order; junction bases with no gene match: 7. The chain's CDR3 is CASSFLGGAPYEQYF. Written as DNA, the CDR3 is TGTGCCAGCAGTTTCTTAGGGGGCGCCCCCTACGAGCAGTACTTC.

The V call is TRBV19, the J call TRBJ2-3; TRBD2 matches 7 bases. CDR3 size: 15 residues. CDR1 LNHDA and CDR2 SQIVND come from the germline V gene (reference sequence). J lost 6 bases, V lost 6 bases, and 12 bases had no gene match. Written as DNA, the CDR3 is TGTGCCAGTAGCAGGACTAGTTGGGGGTTTGATACGCAGTATTTT. Encoded protein: CASSRTSWGFDTQYF.

This CDR3 reads CASSERSANYGYTF. As DNA, the CDR3 is TGTGCCAGCAGTGAAAGGTCAGCCAACTATGGCTACACCTTC. J is TRBJ1-2 and V is TRBV6-1, with D unclear. Germline V lookup: CDR1 MNHNS, CDR2 SASEGT. V was shortened by 2 bases and J by 2 bases, with 9 bases between the two germline ends. The CDR3 contains 14 residues.

The chain couples TRBV29-1 to TRBJ2-3; 9 bases fit TRBD2. Germline CDR1 is SQVTM and CDR2 is ANQGSEA. V shed 7 bases and J 4 bases; nucleotides not matched to a gene: 12. This CDR3 has 15 residues. The CDR3 here is CSGSGREGHPDTQYF. CDR3 nucleotides: TGCAGCGGGAGTGGGCGGGAGGGCCATCCAGATACGCAGTATTTT.

J is TRBJ2-1 and V is TRBV9, with 10 bases matching TRBD2. The CDR3 totals 15 residues. J lost 4 bases, V lost 4 bases, and 5 bases had no gene match. The germline V gene encodes CDR1 SGDLS and CDR2 YYNGEE. CDR3 sequence reads: CASSSGLAVYNEQFF. CDR3 in DNA: TGTGCCAGCAGCTCCGGACTAGCGGTATACAATGAGCAGTTCTTC.

The CDR3 here is CASRRSGPGTDTQYF. The CDR3 DNA follows: TGTGCCAGCAGGCGGTCAGGGCCTGGCACAGATACGCAGTATTTT. V is TRBV6-6 and J is TRBJ2-3; weak D call: TRBD1 (5 bases). The germline gives CDR1 MNHNY, CDR2 SVGAGI (reference sequence). V lost 6 bases, J lost 1 base, and 14 bases lay in between. The CDR3 contains 15 residues.

A word on this clone: A much larger clone differs by one base, so this may be a read error. In the same sample, other DNA sequences code for this CDR3. V is TRBV2 and J is TRBJ2-5; D is unclear. Germline V gene lookup returns CDR1 SNHLY and CDR2 FYNNEI. Trimming stripped 5 bases from V and 2 bases from J, with 3 bases between. The CDR3 covers 11 residues. CDR3 in DNA: TGTGCCAGCAGTTCACAAGAGACCCAGTACTTC. Its protein is CASSSQETQYF.

As regards this clone: The germline gene is not matched at one end of the junction; a read error may be the cause. The V call is TRBV7-2, the J call TRBJ2-3; the match to TRBD2 covers 8 bases. The CDR3 loop spans 14 amino acids. Germline V lookup: CDR1 SGHTA, CDR2 FQGNSA. Here the CDR3 reads CASSPGTRGDTRYF. CDR3 nucleotides: TGTGCCAGCAGCCCTGGGACTAGGGGAGATACGCGGTATTTT.

In its sample, this clone was seen once. The rearrangement joins TRBV18 to TRBJ2-2; 7 bases map to TRBD1. V was clipped by 6 bases and J by 2 bases; unmatched bases: 9. The CDR3 runs to 16 residues. Germline CDR1 KGHSH, CDR2 LQKENI. This CDR3 reads CASSWGRDSNTGELFF. The CDR3 nucleotides read TGTGCCAGCTCCTGGGGAAGGGACAGCAACACCGGGGAGCTGTTTTTT.

The rearrangement uses TRBV5-1 and TRBJ2-1, with TRBD2 as a possible D gene (5 bases). The germline V gene encodes CDR1 SGHRS and CDR2 YFSETQ. V was pared by 6 bases and J by 10 bases, with 11 bases between. The CDR3 is 11 residues long. The CDR3 DNA sequence: TGCGCCAGCACCGGGGTATCGGAGCAGTTCTTC. This translates into CASTGVSEQFF.

Remarks on this clone: A read error likely explains this, since a far larger clone differs by one base. Other DNA sequences in the sample encode the same CDR3. The chain carries TRBV20-1 and TRBJ1-2; D uncertain. Germline CDR1 and CDR2: DFQATT and SNEGSKA (reference sequence). This CDR3 is built from 8 residues. The CDR3 protein is CSASGYTF. The DNA for the CDR3 is TGTAGTGCTAGTGGCTACACCTTC.

The chain combines TRBV11-2 with TRBJ2-1, with a weak D call TRBD1 (6 bases). The germline V and J ends were trimmed by 7 bases and 3 bases, with 13 bases remaining between them. There are 14 residues in the CDR3. Germline loops: CDR1 SGHAT, CDR2 FQNNGV. CDR3 residues: CASNLGQNYNEQFF. The CDR3 nucleotides are TGTGCCAGCAATCTCGGACAGAACTACAATGAGCAGTTCTTC.

The rearrangement uses TRBV18 and TRBJ2-7; perhaps TRBD1 as D (6 bases). The CDR3 has 15 amino acids. Germline lookup yields CDR1 KGHSH and CDR2 LQKENI. Between the trimmed V and J ends, which lost 4 bases and 2 bases, there was a span of 15 bases. The CDR3 here is CASSQGQSPTYEQYF. CDR3 DNA sequence: TGTGCCAGCTCACAAGGACAGTCACCGACCTACGAGCAGTACTTC. Full variable domain (outside the CDR3, taken from reference TRBV18 and TRBJ2-7): NAGVMQNPRHLVRRRGQEARLRCSPMKGHSHVYWYRQLPEEGLKFMVYLQKENIIDESGMPKERFSAEFPKEGPSILRIQQVVRGDSAAYFCASSQGQSPTYEQYFGPGTRLTVT.

Remarks on this clone: This sequence may be a read error, since a much larger clone differs from it by one base. The V gene is TRBV6-1, the J gene TRBJ1-1; D is unresolved. The CDR3 has 16 residues. From germline, CDR1 is MNHNS and CDR2 SASEGT. The ends were cut back, 4 bases at V and 4 bases at J, with 19 bases in the middle. As DNA, the CDR3 is TGTGCCAGCAGTGTAAGGAACAGCCGGATGAGCACTGAAGCTTTCTTT. This translates into CASSVRNSRMSTEAFF.

This clone was seen many times. The chain employs TRBV2 and TRBJ2-2, with TRBD2 matching 7 bases. Germline lookup yields CDR1 SNHLY and CDR2 FYNNEI. The CDR3 has 14 amino acids. J was trimmed by 4 bases and V by 6 bases; bases with no gene match: 5. CDR3 sequence: CASSILAATGELFF. Here the CDR3 DNA reads TGTGCCAGCAGCATTCTAGCGGCCACCGGGGAGCTGTTTTTT.

This chain links TRBV29-1 with TRBJ1-4; 7 bases match TRBD1. The V and J ends lost 5 bases and 6 bases, in that order; junction bases with no gene match: 9. The CDR3 is 14 residues long. Per the germline V gene, CDR1 is SQVTM and CDR2 is ANQGSEA. The DNA for the CDR3 is TGCAGCGTTTCCCAGGGGGGCGGGCATGAAAAACTGTTTTTT. It specifies CSVSQGGGHEKLFF.

There are many counts of this clone. This chain connects TRBV30 to TRBJ1-5; D perhaps matches TRBD1 (5 bases). V lost 2 bases and J lost 1, with 6 bases in between. CDR1 is GTSNPN and CDR2 is SVGIG in the germline V gene (reference sequence). The CDR3 is 13 amino acids. CDR3 sequence reads: CAWSPGSNQPQHF. CDR3 sequence (DNA): TGTGCCTGGAGTCCAGGGAGCAATCAGCCCCAGCATTTT.

To note about this clone: Different DNA sequences within this sample yield the same CDR3. The chain employs TRBV11-2 and TRBJ2-1, with a possible D match to TRBD2 (5 bases). This CDR3 spans 14 amino acids. Trimming left V 0 bases short and J 10 bases short, with 13 bases between. In germline, CDR1 is SGHAT, CDR2 FQNNGV. CDR3 sequence reads: CASSLDRGASEQFF. CDR3 sequence (DNA): TGTGCCAGCAGCTTAGATCGGGGTGCTAGCGAGCAGTTCTTC.

This rearrangement joins TRBV10-3 to TRBJ2-3; D is undetermined. The V gene lost 4 bases and the J gene lost 3 bases, with 14 bases spanning the gap. Germline loops: CDR1 ENHRY, CDR2 SYGVKD. CDR3 length: 15 amino acids. CDR3 region: CAISVGPSSTDTQYF. DNA of the CDR3: TGTGCCATCAGTGTTGGCCCCTCGTCGACAGATACGCAGTATTTT.

Many counts were recorded for this clone. The chain links TRBV7-9 to TRBJ2-1; 7 bases match TRBD2. J was trimmed by 15 bases and V by 5 bases; bases with no gene match: 19. CDR1 SEHNR and CDR2 FQNEAQ come from the germline V gene (reference sequence). CDR3 size: 15 residues. CDR3 sequence: CASSPLPNPGEGPFF. The CDR3 nucleotides read TGTGCCAGCAGCCCACTGCCGAATCCGGGGGAGGGCCCGTTCTTC.

Only a few counts were recorded for this clone. The CDR3 is CASSPGGSGELFF. The CDR3 DNA sequence: TGCGCCAGCAGCCCTGGTGGGTCCGGGGAGCTGTTTTTT. The V gene is TRBV5-1, the J gene TRBJ2-2; no definite D call. Germline V CDR1 and CDR2: SGHRS, YFSETQ. This CDR3 contains 13 residues. Trimming took 4 bases from V and 6 from J, leaving 10 bases between them. Combining the CDR3 with reference TRBV5-1 and TRBJ2-2 gives the whole variable domain KAGVTQTPRYLIKTRGQQVTLSCSPISGHRSVSWYQQTPGQGLQFLFEYFSETQRNKGNFPGRFSGRQFSNSRSEMNVSTLELGDSALYLCASSPGGSGELFFGEGSRLTVL.

DNA for the CDR3: TGTGCCAGCAGCTCTAGCGGGGGGACCTACGAGCAGTACTTC. Its protein is CASSSSGGTYEQYF. V and J are TRBV14 and TRBJ2-7; 11 bases are a match to TRBD2. CDR3 size: 14 residues. V shed 5 bases, J shed 2 bases, and the junction held 2 bases outside the gene matches. CDR1 is SGHDN and CDR2 is FVKESK in the germline V gene.

V and J are TRBV6-1 and TRBJ2-2, with D uncertain. The CDR3 has 14 amino acids. V lost 1 base, J lost 2 bases, and 5 bases lay in between. Per the germline V gene, CDR1 is MNHNS and CDR2 is SASEGT. The CDR3 bases are TGTGCCAGCAGTGAAGTGGAAAACACCGGGGAGCTGTTTTTT. Residues: CASSEVENTGELFF.

The chain employs TRBV7-6 and TRBJ2-7; no clear D. CDR3 length equals 15 residues. Trimming took 1 base from V and 3 from J, leaving 13 bases between them. CDR1 and CDR2 from the germline V gene are SGHVS and FNYEAQ. The CDR3 loop is CASSLELAANYEQYF. The DNA for the CDR3 is TGTGCCAGCAGCTTAGAGTTGGCAGCAAACTACGAGCAGTACTTC. The complete variable domain, with remaining parts taken from reference TRBV7-6 and TRBJ2-7, reads GAGVSQSPRYKVTKRGQDVALRCDPISGHVSLYWYRQALGQGPEFLTYFNYEAQQDKSGLPNDRFSAERPEGSISTLTIQRTEQRDSAMYRCASSLELAANYEQYFGPGTRLTVT.

The CDR3 sequence is CASSIAGQRHGNTIYF. The CDR3 DNA sequence: TGTGCCAGTAGTATAGCCGGACAGCGCCATGGAAACACCATATATTTT. The chain uses TRBV19 and TRBJ1-3; TRBD1 is a possible D gene (6 bases). The germline gives CDR1 LNHDA, CDR2 SQIVND (reference sequence). The CDR3 sequence is 16 residues long. V was trimmed by 1 base and J by 3 bases, leaving 13 bases between them.

This chain uses TRBV2 with TRBJ1-5; 7 nucleotides line up with TRBD1. In germline, CDR1 is SNHLY, CDR2 FYNNEI. The CDR3 runs to 14 residues. V lost 8 bases to trimming and J lost 1 base; unmatched junction nucleotides: 5. CDR3 sequence reads: CASGQGESNQPQHF. DNA of the CDR3: TGTGCCAGCGGGCAGGGGGAGAGCAATCAGCCCCAGCATTTT.

The chain couples TRBV29-1 to TRBJ1-1; D gene uncertain. Germline V lookup: CDR1 SQVTM, CDR2 ANQGSEA. The CDR3 spans 14 residues. Deletions cut 6 bases from V and 8 bases from J, with 22 bases between. This chain's CDR3 is CSVTAFALTTEAFF. Written as DNA, the CDR3 is TGCAGCGTGACCGCATTTGCACTAACAACCGAAGCTTTCTTT.

The chain combines TRBV6-5 with TRBJ2-2; 8 bases align to TRBD2. The junction had 7 bases not matched to a gene; V was cut back by 6 bases and J by 4 bases. CDR1 MNHEY and CDR2 SVGAGI come from the germline V gene. This CDR3 contains 15 residues. CDR3 region: CASSQTGTSTGELFF. The CDR3 bases are TGTGCCAGCAGCCAGACCGGGACTAGCACCGGGGAGCTGTTTTTT.

The rearrangement joins TRBV2 to TRBJ2-3, with 14 bases aligning to TRBD2. With V trimmed by 0 bases and J by 4 bases, 6 bases remained unmatched. Germline values: CDR1 SNHLY, CDR2 FYNNEI. CDR3 length: 18 residues. The CDR3 sequence: CASSEAGTSGRYADTQYF. CDR3 bases: TGTGCCAGCAGTGAAGCTGGGACTAGCGGGAGATACGCAGATACGCAGTATTTT. Complete variable domain (other parts from reference TRBV2 and TRBJ2-3): EPEVTQTPSHQVTQMGQEVILRCVPISNHLYFYWYRQILGQKVEFLVSFYNNEISEKSEIFDDQFSVERPDGSNFTLKIRSTKLEDSAMYFCASSEAGTSGRYADTQYFGPGTRLTVL.

The rearrangement joins TRBV18 to TRBJ1-2, with D perhaps TRBD1 (5 bases). Germline-derived CDR1 and CDR2 are KGHSH and LQKENI. Trimming pared 6 bases from V and 2 bases from J, leaving 13 bases between. The CDR3 runs to 14 residues. CDR3: CASSLGGDNYGYTF. CDR3 bases: TGTGCCAGCTCCCTGGGAGGGGACAACTATGGCTACACCTTC. Supplemented by reference TRBV18 and TRBJ1-2, the full variable domain reads NAGVMQNPRHLVRRRGQEARLRCSPMKGHSHVYWYRQLPEEGLKFMVYLQKENIIDESGMPKERFSAEFPKEGPSILRIQQVVRGDSAAYFCASSLGGDNYGYTFGSGTRLTVV.

V is TRBV15 and J is TRBJ2-3; D unclear. Germline loops: CDR1 LNHNV, CDR2 YYDKDF (reference sequence). The CDR3 consists of 11 residues. The V end lost 8 bases, the J end lost 5 bases, and 8 bases lay between the germline ends. The CDR3, as DNA: TGTGCCACCGATCCCGTAGATACGCAGTATTTT. This sequence encodes CATDPVDTQYF.

This clone appeared a single time. V gene TRBV11-2 combines with J gene TRBJ2-1; 10 bases match TRBD1. Germline loops: CDR1 SGHAT, CDR2 FQNNGV. This CDR3 is 15 amino acids long. Trimming at V came to 5 bases and at J to 7 bases, leaving 8 bases not matched to a gene. The CDR3 DNA follows: TGTGCCAGCAGCAGGGGGACAGGGGTGTGGAATGAGCAGTTCTTC. Translated: CASSRGTGVWNEQFF.